This TCR beta chain was identified in a study of CD8 T cells in ankylosing spondylitis. Study-wide findings and caveats: Enrichment of disease-linked clones was reportedly significant in matched ankylosing spondylitis synovial fluid.

There are 15 residues in the CDR3. V lost 6 bases, J lost 0 bases, and 8 bases stayed unmatched. Germline lookup yields CDR1 SGHNT and CDR2 YENEEA. Via MiXCR, TCRdb re-called the 5' RACE reads, giving one row per CDR3 protein. Among around 150,000 distinct CDR3 sequences listed, under 14% were seen once. There are many counts of this clonotype. Its specificity is unknown. The V and J genes are TRBV11-3 and TRBJ2-7; 7 nucleotides agree with TRBD1. Sequenced: blood, either unsorted or a sorted T cell fraction (not recorded which). The source of this sequence is a male donor with ankylosing spondylitis or in good health (not recorded which). CDR3 sequence reads: CASSPIRGISYEQYF. The CDR3, as DNA: TGTGCCAGCAGTCCGATCAGGGGGATCTCCTACGAGCAGTACTTC.